The 27 T cell receptor beta chains given below trace back to one sample, sequenced in a study of Ad26.COV2.S vaccination and SARS-CoV-2 variants. Treatment indicated: 15 to 20 received Ad26.COV2.S at low or high dose, single or two shots; 5 received placebo; per-sample allocation not given. Samples were taken on day 63 after the first vaccine or placebo injection. Repertoires were generated with immunoSEQ multiplex PCR, while TCRdb's copy carries only in-frame clones and drops some. The table shows approximately 350,000 clones, with approximately 83% occurring only once. This specimen was peripheral blood, taken in a trial of Ad26.COV2.S vaccine versus placebo. The receptors here all came from a person between 18 and 65 years old who received the Ad26.COV2.S COVID-19 vaccine or a placebo.

This clone has only a few counts. The rearrangement joins TRBV9 to TRBJ1-2; D unresolved. The CDR3 consists of 13 residues. From germline, CDR1 is SGDLS and CDR2 YYNGEE. Trimming removed 7 bases from V and 7 bases from J, with 17 bases in between. CDR3 sequence (DNA): TGTGCCAGCCAGAGGACGTTCCGAGGTGGCTACACCTTC. Residues: CASQRTFRGGYTF.

J is TRBJ1-1 and V is TRBV27; a weak D match, TRBD1 (5 bases). CDR3 length equals 11 residues. Germline assignment: CDR1 MNHEY and CDR2 SMNVEV (reference sequence). V gave up 3 bases and J gave up 10 bases, with 9 bases separating them. CDR3 protein: CASSFLGLAFF. For the CDR3, the DNA is TGTGCCAGCAGTTTTCTGGGGCTAGCTTTCTTT.

The chain employs TRBV5-1 and TRBJ1-4, with D unclear. Trimming shortened V by 2 bases and J by 6 bases, and 8 bases separated the two germline ends. This CDR3 spans 13 amino acids. CDR1 and CDR2 from the germline V gene are SGHRS and YFSETQ. The CDR3 is CASSFGSYEKLFF. CDR3 bases: TGCGCCAGCAGCTTCGGGTCTTATGAAAAACTGTTTTTT.

This sequence joins TRBV6-5 and TRBJ1-3; no definite D call. CDR3 length: 16 amino acids. Trimming took 0 bases from V and 1 from J, leaving 10 bases between them. Per the germline V gene, CDR1 is MNHEY and CDR2 is SVGAGI. The CDR3 here is CASSYSATSSGNTIYF. Here the CDR3 DNA reads TGTGCCAGCAGTTACTCTGCTACAAGTTCTGGAAACACCATATATTTT.

This rearrangement joins TRBV24-1 to TRBJ2-7; D unclear. CDR3 length: 13 residues. V was trimmed by 4 bases and J by 2 bases, leaving 8 bases between them. Germline CDR1 reads KGHDR; CDR2 reads SFDVKD. The CDR3 spells CATSEGDTYEQYF. In DNA form, the CDR3 reads TGTGCCACCAGTGAGGGCGACACCTACGAGCAGTACTTC.

The rearrangement links TRBV7-8 to TRBJ1-2, with 10 bases lining up with TRBD1. V shed 5 bases and J 2 bases; nucleotides not matched to a gene: 5. This CDR3 comprises 15 residues. Germline CDR1 SGHVS, CDR2 FQNEAQ. The CDR3 bases are TGTGCCAGCAGCCGCGAGACAGGGGGCAACTATGGCTACACCTTC. Translated: CASSRETGGNYGYTF. The whole variable domain, remainder taken from reference TRBV7-8 and TRBJ1-2, is GAGVSQSPRYKVAKRGQDVALRCDPISGHVSLFWYQQALGQGPEFLTYFQNEAQLDKSGLPSDRFFAERPEGSVSTLKIQRTQQEDSAVYLCASSRETGGNYGYTFGSGTRLTVV.

This clone is a singleton in its sample. The rearrangement links TRBV6-6 to TRBJ2-5, with no clear D. CDR1 MNHNY and CDR2 SVGAGI come from the germline V gene (reference sequence). V lost 1 base and J lost 0, with 9 bases in between. The CDR3 extends over 15 amino acids. Here the CDR3 reads CASSYYMADQETQYF. DNA of the CDR3: TGTGCCAGCAGTTACTATATGGCGGACCAAGAGACCCAGTACTTC.

The gene calls are TRBV2 and TRBJ1-6; TRBD1 aligns across 7 bases. The trim removed 8 bases at V and 6 bases at J, leaving 10 bases unmatched. The CDR3 is made up of 15 amino acids. Germline CDR1 and CDR2: SNHLY and FYNNEI. The DNA for the CDR3 is TGTGCCAGCCACCCTAAGGGGGCTCCTAATTCACCCCTCCACTTT. It codes for CASHPKGAPNSPLHF. Complete variable domain (other parts from reference TRBV2 and TRBJ1-6): EPEVTQTPSHQVTQMGQEVILRCVPISNHLYFYWYRQILGQKVEFLVSFYNNEISEKSEIFDDQFSVERPDGSNFTLKIRSTKLEDSAMYFCASHPKGAPNSPLHFGNGTRLTVT.

The J gene is TRBJ1-5, the V gene TRBV2, with unresolved D. Looked up from germline, CDR1 is SNHLY and CDR2 is FYNNEI. The V end was cut by 1 base, the J end by 2 bases, with 12 bases between. The CDR3 covers 16 residues. This CDR3 is CASSEGALQGNQPQHF. The CDR3 DNA follows: TGTGCCAGCAGTGAAGGGGCACTCCAGGGCAATCAGCCCCAGCATTTT.

V usage is TRBV5-4 and J usage is TRBJ2-7; 7 bases match TRBD2. Germline V CDR1 and CDR2: SGHNT, YYREEE (reference sequence). With V trimmed by 4 bases and J by 3 bases, 10 bases remained unmatched. The CDR3 totals 15 residues. The CDR3 DNA follows: TGTGCCAGCAGCCCAGCCGGCGGGAGTCGCTACGAGCAGTACTTC. As protein: CASSPAGGSRYEQYF.

The chain combines TRBV7-8 with TRBJ1-2; 7 nucleotides match TRBD1. The CDR3 extends over 13 amino acids. Germline trimming cut 5 bases from V and 7 bases from J; bases unmatched to any gene: 7. The germline V gene encodes CDR1 SGHVS and CDR2 FQNEAQ. In DNA form, the CDR3 reads TGTGCCAGCAGCCGGGACAGTCATACTGGCTACACCTTC. This encodes CASSRDSHTGYTF. The full variable domain, with the rest looked up from reference TRBV7-8 and TRBJ1-2, is GAGVSQSPRYKVAKRGQDVALRCDPISGHVSLFWYQQALGQGPEFLTYFQNEAQLDKSGLPSDRFFAERPEGSVSTLKIQRTQQEDSAVYLCASSRDSHTGYTFGSGTRLTVV.

The chain recombines TRBV7-2 with TRBJ2-2; D gene ambiguous. The ends were cut back, 6 bases at V and 8 bases at J, with 7 bases in the middle. Germline loops: CDR1 SGHTA, CDR2 FQGNSA. This CDR3 is 11 amino acids long. The CDR3, as DNA: TGTGCCAGCAGGGTCGGGGGGGAGCTGTTTTTT. It is translated as CASRVGGELFF.

This sequence joins TRBV2 and TRBJ2-3, with 7 bases that match TRBD1. CDR3 length equals 14 residues. Germline values: CDR1 SNHLY, CDR2 FYNNEI. The V and J ends lost 7 bases and 2 bases, in that order; junction bases with no gene match: 6. CDR3 coding DNA: TGTGCCAGCACCCGGGACAGCCCCACAGATACGCAGTATTTT. It encodes CASTRDSPTDTQYF.

This rearrangement joins TRBV9 to TRBJ2-2, with 8 bases lining up with TRBD2. The CDR3 runs to 15 residues. Germline lookup yields CDR1 SGDLS and CDR2 YYNGEE. V shed 4 bases and J 2 bases; nucleotides not matched to a gene: 4. CDR3 DNA sequence: TGTGCCAGCAGCTTAGCGGGACTAAACACCGGGGAGCTGTTTTTT. Translating it yields CASSLAGLNTGELFF.

The chain links TRBV3-1 (or the pseudogene TRBV3-2) to TRBJ1-1; D unresolved. The germline gives CDR1 LGHDT, CDR2 YNNKEL (reference sequence). This CDR3 spans 15 amino acids. With 4 bases removed from V and 4 bases from J, the gap between germline ends came to 16 bases. As DNA, the CDR3 is TGTGCCAGCAGCCTAACCTTCACGGGGATCACTGAAGCTTTCTTT. Protein sequence: CASSLTFTGITEAFF.

This clone was seen just once. This sequence joins TRBV11-2 and TRBJ1-1; no clear D gene. V gave up 5 bases and J gave up 5 bases, with 12 bases separating them. Germline CDR1 is SGHAT and CDR2 is FQNNGV. CDR3 length equals 13 residues. The CDR3 region has the DNA TGTGCCAGCAGCCCCACGTCCGGGACTGAAGCTTTCTTT. Encoded protein: CASSPTSGTEAFF.

The gene calls are TRBV6-5 and TRBJ2-5; 9 nucleotides match TRBD2. The CDR3 is 15 amino acids. Germline values: CDR1 MNHEY, CDR2 SVGAGI. The J segment lost 3 bases and the V segment lost 1 base, leaving 3 bases of the junction unmatched. In nucleotides, the CDR3 is TGTGCCAGCAGTTACTGGCGCGGGAGGGAAGAGACCCAGTACTTC. This codes for CASSYWRGREETQYF.

This chain joins TRBV7-9 and TRBJ2-2, with TRBD1 identical over 7 bases. Germline V gene sequence: CDR1 SEHNR, CDR2 FQNEAQ (reference sequence). The junction had 14 bases not matched to a gene; V was cut back by 5 bases and J by 5 bases. The CDR3 contains 17 residues. The CDR3 here is CASSTPSHRGGTGELFF. The CDR3 nucleotides read TGTGCCAGCAGCACCCCCTCCCACAGGGGCGGGACCGGGGAGCTGTTTTTT.

The chain joins TRBV7-9 to TRBJ2-5, with 7 nucleotides matching TRBD2. This CDR3 has 15 amino acids. Germline lookup yields CDR1 SEHNR and CDR2 FQNEAQ (reference sequence). The trim removed 3 bases at V and 2 bases at J, leaving 6 bases unmatched. CDR3 sequence: CASSFGLGGQETQYF. As DNA, the CDR3 is TGTGCCAGCAGCTTTGGACTAGGTGGTCAAGAGACCCAGTACTTC.

DNA of the CDR3: TGTGCCAGCAGCCGGGCAGGGGGCGCGGATAACTATGGCTACACCTTC. This translates into CASSRAGGADNYGYTF. The chain combines TRBV7-2 with TRBJ1-2, with TRBD1 matching 8 bases. There are 16 residues in the CDR3. From germline, CDR1 is SGHTA and CDR2 FQGNSA. J gave up 1 base and V 5 bases, and 9 bases lay outside the gene matches.

This chain joins TRBV7-6 and TRBJ2-7; a possible D gene is TRBD2 (6 bases). The CDR3 is 15 residues long. Germline V gene sequence: CDR1 SGHVS, CDR2 FNYEAQ. V was cut by 5 bases and J by 2 bases, with 16 bases left in between. The CDR3 sequence is CASSDLAQGAYEQYF. The DNA for the CDR3 is TGTGCCAGCAGCGACCTAGCGCAAGGCGCCTACGAGCAGTACTTC.

The chain is built from TRBV2 and TRBJ2-5; 9 nucleotides line up with TRBD2. The germline V gene has CDR1 SNHLY and CDR2 FYNNEI. V dropped 8 bases and J dropped 7; count of bases not matched to a gene: 11. The CDR3 is 14 residues long. CDR3 residues: CASSEREDEGTQYF. The CDR3 DNA reads as TGTGCCAGCTCTGAGCGGGAGGATGAGGGGACCCAGTACTTC.

This rearrangement joins TRBV27 to TRBJ1-4, with 10 bases matching TRBD1. The CDR3 consists of 17 residues. J gave up 7 bases and V 5 bases, and 13 bases lay outside the gene matches. Germline V gene data show CDR1 as MNHEY and CDR2 as SMNVEV (reference sequence). The CDR3 nucleotides are TGTGCCAGCAGTCCTCTTCGACAGGGGGCAAGGGGTGAAAAACTGTTTTTT. This sequence encodes CASSPLRQGARGEKLFF.

CDR3 loop: CASSLPQLNTEAFF. CDR3 DNA sequence: TGTGCCAGCAGCCTACCGCAGCTGAACACTGAAGCTTTCTTT. The chain has TRBV6-1 and TRBJ1-1; unclear D gene. Germline-derived CDR1 and CDR2 are MNHNS and SASEGT. Trimming left V 6 bases short and J 0 bases short, with 11 bases between. The CDR3 is 14 residues long.

The chain recombines TRBV11-2 with TRBJ2-1; 8 bases are a match to TRBD2. CDR1 is SGHAT, CDR2 FQNNGV, per germline. CDR3 size: 16 residues. The ends lost 3 bases at V and 0 bases at J; junction bases unmatched: 4. For the CDR3, the DNA is TGTGCCAGCAGCTTCTTTAGCGGGAACTCCTACAATGAGCAGTTCTTC. Translation: CASSFFSGNSYNEQFF.

This sequence joins TRBV7-2 and TRBJ2-2, with TRBD2 identical over 14 bases. In germline, CDR1 is SGHTA, CDR2 FQGNSA. V lost 5 bases to trimming and J lost 6 bases; unmatched junction nucleotides: 5. This CDR3 region has 16 residues. The CDR3 protein is CASSARLAGGPGELFF. CDR3 nucleotide sequence: TGTGCCAGCAGCGCCCGACTAGCGGGGGGGCCCGGGGAGCTGTTTTTT.

A few counts support this clone. The gene calls are TRBV7-7 and TRBJ2-2; D unclear. Trimming removed 4 bases at V and 1 base at J, with 7 bases between. This CDR3 has 14 residues. The germline V gene encodes CDR1 SSHAT and CDR2 FNYEAQ (reference sequence). In DNA form, the CDR3 reads TGTGCCAGCAGCTCAAGGGAGAACACCGGGGAGCTGTTTTTT. This gives the protein CASSSRENTGELFF.